The rows below give T cell receptor beta chains drawn from one sample of a study of T-cell memory formation after mild COVID-19. TCRdb fed the 5' RACE reads into MiXCR, producing one record per CDR3 protein. The sample carries roughly 560,000 distinct CDR3 sequences, roughly 22% recorded once. Specimen: PBMCs or a T cell subset sorted from them (not recorded which). These receptors all stem from an adult woman who had mild COVID-19 (a few samples of this study predate the infection). Cell type and time point are not known. Both conserved end residues are part of each CDR3. D genes are given only for firm matches. Clone size, where shown, is once, few, many, or a class for clones that have expanded.

v_call	clone_size	j_call	d_call	cdr3_aa	cdr3_nt
TRBV11-2	few	TRBJ1-5	TRBD1	CASSLGTGGSGQPQHF	TGTGCCAGCAGCTTGGGGACAGGGGGCTCGGGGCAGCCCCAGCATTTT
TRBV4-1	-	TRBJ2-7	-	CASSQVGRPVGEQYF	TGCGCCAGCAGCCAAGTTGGCAGGCCCGTCGGGGAGCAGTACTTC
TRBV20-1	-	TRBJ2-5	-	CSARDGAKETQYF	TGCAGTGCTAGAGATGGCGCCAAAGAGACCCAGTACTTC
TRBV5-5	few	TRBJ2-2	TRBD1	CASSWGQGATGELFF	TGTGCCAGCAGCTGGGGACAGGGCGCTACCGGGGAGCTGTTTTTT
TRBV7-2	few	TRBJ1-1	-	CASSDEGMNTEAFF	TGTGCCAGCAGCGATGAGGGAATGAACACTGAAGCTTTCTTT
TRBV6-5	-	TRBJ2-5	TRBD2	CASSYGSGGTETQYF	TGTGCCAGCAGTTACGGGAGCGGGGGAACGGAGACCCAGTACTTC
TRBV7-9	-	TRBJ1-1	-	CASSRVTGGTEAFF	TGTGCCAGCAGCCGGGTCACCGGGGGCACTGAAGCTTTCTTT
TRBV6-1	few	TRBJ2-2	-	CASSEVSGSNTGELFF	TGTGCCAGCAGTGAAGTCAGCGGATCGAACACCGGGGAGCTGTTTTTT
TRBV27	-	TRBJ2-1	TRBD2	CASAPGRVGHEQFF	TGTGCCAGCGCACCGGGGAGGGTGGGCCATGAGCAGTTCTTC
TRBV7-2	few	TRBJ1-4	TRBD1	CASREDRVGKLFF	TGTGCCAGCAGAGAGGACAGGGTGGGAAAACTGTTTTTT
TRBV6-2/TRBV6-3	-	TRBJ2-1	-	CASSYSSGDSSYNEQFF	TGTGCCAGCAGTTACTCGAGCGGGGACAGCTCCTACAATGAGCAGTTCTTC
TRBV6-2/TRBV6-3	-	TRBJ2-7	-	CASSPQNYEQYF	TGTGCCAGCAGTCCACAGAACTACGAGCAGTACTTC
TRBV7-9	-	TRBJ2-4	TRBD1	CASSLPSTGYIQYF	TGTGCCAGCAGCTTACCCTCGACAGGGTATATTCAGTACTTC
TRBV18	-	TRBJ2-5	TRBD1	CASSPPQGAQETQYF	TGTGCCAGCTCACCACCGCAGGGGGCGCAAGAGACCCAGTACTTC
TRBV7-9	-	TRBJ2-3	TRBD1	CASSFGQGIDTQYF	TGTGCCAGCAGCTTCGGACAGGGAATAGATACGCAGTATTTT
TRBV27	-	TRBJ2-7	TRBD2	CASSLLAGPAYEQYF	TGTGCCAGCAGTCTACTAGCGGGGCCGGCCTACGAGCAGTACTTC
TRBV5-1	few	TRBJ2-2	-	CASSLGQRTGELFF	TGCGCCAGCAGCCTGGGACAACGCACCGGGGAGCTGTTTTTT
TRBV21-1	-	TRBJ2-1	-	CASSKSSGEGRVIEQFF	TGTGCCAGCAGCAAGTCTTCCGGGGAGGGCCGGGTGATTGAGCAGTTCTTC
TRBV4-2	-	TRBJ2-7	-	CASSQDRGQGKGF	TGTGCCAGCAGCCAAGATCGGGGGCAGGGGAAGGGCTTC
TRBV20-1	-	TRBJ2-7	-	CSARSGGAAYEQYF	TGCAGTGCTAGATCGGGGGGCGCGGCCTACGAGCAGTACTTC
TRBV7-6	few	TRBJ1-3	-	CASSPETSGGNTIYF	TGTGCCAGCAGCCCCGAGACCTCGGGAGGAAACACCATATATTTT
TRBV6-1	-	TRBJ1-5	-	CASSEATTRGQPQHF	TGTGCCAGCAGTGAAGCTACGACCAGGGGTCAGCCCCAGCATTTT
TRBV6-4	-	TRBJ2-3	TRBD2	CASSALAWGSTDTQYF	TGTGCCAGCAGTGCACTAGCGTGGGGGTCCACAGATACGCAGTATTTT
TRBV5-1	few	TRBJ1-3	-	CASSGSTGRAGNTIYF	TGCGCCAGCAGCGGGTCGACAGGCAGGGCTGGAAACACCATATATTTT
TRBV2	-	TRBJ1-2	TRBD1	CASRWDRGFGYTF	TGTGCCAGTCGGTGGGACAGGGGGTTTGGCTACACCTTC
TRBV19	-	TRBJ2-1	-	CASSWAGYNEQFF	TGTGCCAGTAGTTGGGCGGGGTACAATGAGCAGTTCTTC
TRBV24-1	-	TRBJ1-5	-	CATSDRTVDSNQPQHF	TGTGCCACCAGTGATAGGACGGTTGATAGCAATCAGCCCCAGCATTTT
TRBV20-1	few	TRBJ2-5	-	CSAPWGLEGTQYF	TGCAGTGCTCCCTGGGGCCTGGAAGGGACCCAGTACTTC
TRBV5-6	-	TRBJ1-1	-	CASSGGGGLPEAFF	TGTGCCAGCAGCGGGGGAGGGGGGCTACCTGAAGCTTTCTTT
TRBV5-1	-	TRBJ2-5	TRBD1	CASSWGQGLQETQYF	TGCGCCAGCAGCTGGGGACAGGGACTCCAAGAGACCCAGTACTTC
TRBV24-1	once	TRBJ2-7	TRBD1	CATSERDRGRYEQYF	TGTGCCACCAGTGAAAGGGACAGGGGGAGATACGAGCAGTACTTC
TRBV11-1	few	TRBJ2-1	-	CASSLVIGGEQFF	TGTGCCAGCAGCTTAGTTATTGGGGGTGAGCAGTTCTTC
TRBV7-9	few	TRBJ1-2	-	CASSLAPGYSGYTF	TGTGCCAGCAGCTTAGCGCCTGGGTATTCTGGCTACACCTTC
TRBV7-9	-	TRBJ1-2	-	CASSLWGARGMNYGYTF	TGTGCCAGCAGCTTATGGGGGGCTCGGGGCATGAACTATGGCTACACCTTC
TRBV5-1	few	TRBJ2-3	-	CASSLSFPGADTQYF	TGCGCCAGCAGCTTGTCGTTCCCCGGGGCAGATACGCAGTATTTT
TRBV12-3/TRBV12-4	-	TRBJ2-1	TRBD1	CASTYPGQGVRGEQFF	TGTGCCAGCACCTACCCCGGACAGGGGGTAAGGGGTGAGCAGTTCTTC
TRBV27	-	TRBJ2-2	-	CASSPRQATGELFF	TGTGCCAGCAGTCCGAGACAGGCTACCGGGGAGCTGTTTTTT
TRBV9	-	TRBJ1-2	-	CASSAPGQWNYTF	TGTGCCAGCAGCGCCCCAGGACAGTGGAACTACACCTTC
TRBV20-1	-	TRBJ2-5	-	CSAQTSPGLKQETQYF	TGCAGTGCTCAGACGTCCCCGGGACTCAAGCAAGAGACCCAGTACTTC
TRBV6-1	few	TRBJ1-1	TRBD1	CASSGVDRGNAEAFF	TGTGCCAGCAGTGGGGTCGACAGGGGTAACGCTGAAGCTTTCTTT
TRBV2	few	TRBJ1-2	-	CASRGTSYGYTF	TGTGCCAGCAGGGGGACTTCGTATGGCTACACCTTC
TRBV25-1	many	TRBJ1-2	-	CATSGTEYYGYTF	TGTGCCACCTCCGGGACGGAATACTATGGCTACACCTTC
TRBV3-1	-	TRBJ1-1	TRBD1	CASSRTGESEAFF	TGTGCCAGCAGTCGGACAGGGGAATCTGAAGCTTTCTTT
TRBV6-5	few	TRBJ2-3	TRBD1	CASSTRGTGGTRNTQYF	TGTGCCAGCAGTACCCGAGGGACAGGGGGCACGAGGAATACGCAGTATTTT
TRBV7-9	few	TRBJ1-3	-	CASSLYSRRRISGNTIYF	TGTGCCAGCAGCTTATATAGTAGGCGCCGTATCTCTGGAAACACCATATATTTT
TRBV7-2	-	TRBJ2-2	-	CASSSTYRDTGELFF	TGTGCCAGCAGCTCGACTTACAGGGACACCGGGGAGCTGTTTTTT
TRBV5-1	-	TRBJ2-3	-	CASSRSSQAVLDTQYF	TGCGCCAGCAGCCGATCCTCCCAGGCTGTCTTAGATACGCAGTATTTT
TRBV6-6	-	TRBJ2-2	-	CASSFLSGHAGELFF	TGTGCCAGCAGTTTCCTCTCGGGACATGCCGGGGAGCTGTTTTTT
TRBV24-1	-	TRBJ2-2	-	CATGKETGELFF	TGTGCCACCGGGAAGGAAACCGGGGAGCTGTTTTTT
TRBV7-6	-	TRBJ1-1	-	CASSRQTGTEAFF	TGTGCCAGCAGCCGACAGACGGGCACTGAAGCTTTCTTT
TRBV13	few	TRBJ1-2	-	CASSLVSGYYGYTF	TGTGCCAGCAGCTTAGTTTCAGGGTACTATGGCTACACCTTC
TRBV12-3/TRBV12-4	-	TRBJ2-7	TRBD2	CASSLIAGAVSEQYF	TGTGCCAGCAGTTTAATTGCGGGAGCCGTCTCCGAGCAGTACTTC
TRBV27	-	TRBJ2-3	-	CASSLRQASTDTQYF	TGTGCCAGCAGTCTCCGACAGGCTAGCACAGATACGCAGTATTTT
TRBV9	-	TRBJ2-3	TRBD2	CASSARTRSSTDTQYF	TGTGCCAGCAGCGCCCGGACTAGGTCTAGCACAGATACGCAGTATTTT